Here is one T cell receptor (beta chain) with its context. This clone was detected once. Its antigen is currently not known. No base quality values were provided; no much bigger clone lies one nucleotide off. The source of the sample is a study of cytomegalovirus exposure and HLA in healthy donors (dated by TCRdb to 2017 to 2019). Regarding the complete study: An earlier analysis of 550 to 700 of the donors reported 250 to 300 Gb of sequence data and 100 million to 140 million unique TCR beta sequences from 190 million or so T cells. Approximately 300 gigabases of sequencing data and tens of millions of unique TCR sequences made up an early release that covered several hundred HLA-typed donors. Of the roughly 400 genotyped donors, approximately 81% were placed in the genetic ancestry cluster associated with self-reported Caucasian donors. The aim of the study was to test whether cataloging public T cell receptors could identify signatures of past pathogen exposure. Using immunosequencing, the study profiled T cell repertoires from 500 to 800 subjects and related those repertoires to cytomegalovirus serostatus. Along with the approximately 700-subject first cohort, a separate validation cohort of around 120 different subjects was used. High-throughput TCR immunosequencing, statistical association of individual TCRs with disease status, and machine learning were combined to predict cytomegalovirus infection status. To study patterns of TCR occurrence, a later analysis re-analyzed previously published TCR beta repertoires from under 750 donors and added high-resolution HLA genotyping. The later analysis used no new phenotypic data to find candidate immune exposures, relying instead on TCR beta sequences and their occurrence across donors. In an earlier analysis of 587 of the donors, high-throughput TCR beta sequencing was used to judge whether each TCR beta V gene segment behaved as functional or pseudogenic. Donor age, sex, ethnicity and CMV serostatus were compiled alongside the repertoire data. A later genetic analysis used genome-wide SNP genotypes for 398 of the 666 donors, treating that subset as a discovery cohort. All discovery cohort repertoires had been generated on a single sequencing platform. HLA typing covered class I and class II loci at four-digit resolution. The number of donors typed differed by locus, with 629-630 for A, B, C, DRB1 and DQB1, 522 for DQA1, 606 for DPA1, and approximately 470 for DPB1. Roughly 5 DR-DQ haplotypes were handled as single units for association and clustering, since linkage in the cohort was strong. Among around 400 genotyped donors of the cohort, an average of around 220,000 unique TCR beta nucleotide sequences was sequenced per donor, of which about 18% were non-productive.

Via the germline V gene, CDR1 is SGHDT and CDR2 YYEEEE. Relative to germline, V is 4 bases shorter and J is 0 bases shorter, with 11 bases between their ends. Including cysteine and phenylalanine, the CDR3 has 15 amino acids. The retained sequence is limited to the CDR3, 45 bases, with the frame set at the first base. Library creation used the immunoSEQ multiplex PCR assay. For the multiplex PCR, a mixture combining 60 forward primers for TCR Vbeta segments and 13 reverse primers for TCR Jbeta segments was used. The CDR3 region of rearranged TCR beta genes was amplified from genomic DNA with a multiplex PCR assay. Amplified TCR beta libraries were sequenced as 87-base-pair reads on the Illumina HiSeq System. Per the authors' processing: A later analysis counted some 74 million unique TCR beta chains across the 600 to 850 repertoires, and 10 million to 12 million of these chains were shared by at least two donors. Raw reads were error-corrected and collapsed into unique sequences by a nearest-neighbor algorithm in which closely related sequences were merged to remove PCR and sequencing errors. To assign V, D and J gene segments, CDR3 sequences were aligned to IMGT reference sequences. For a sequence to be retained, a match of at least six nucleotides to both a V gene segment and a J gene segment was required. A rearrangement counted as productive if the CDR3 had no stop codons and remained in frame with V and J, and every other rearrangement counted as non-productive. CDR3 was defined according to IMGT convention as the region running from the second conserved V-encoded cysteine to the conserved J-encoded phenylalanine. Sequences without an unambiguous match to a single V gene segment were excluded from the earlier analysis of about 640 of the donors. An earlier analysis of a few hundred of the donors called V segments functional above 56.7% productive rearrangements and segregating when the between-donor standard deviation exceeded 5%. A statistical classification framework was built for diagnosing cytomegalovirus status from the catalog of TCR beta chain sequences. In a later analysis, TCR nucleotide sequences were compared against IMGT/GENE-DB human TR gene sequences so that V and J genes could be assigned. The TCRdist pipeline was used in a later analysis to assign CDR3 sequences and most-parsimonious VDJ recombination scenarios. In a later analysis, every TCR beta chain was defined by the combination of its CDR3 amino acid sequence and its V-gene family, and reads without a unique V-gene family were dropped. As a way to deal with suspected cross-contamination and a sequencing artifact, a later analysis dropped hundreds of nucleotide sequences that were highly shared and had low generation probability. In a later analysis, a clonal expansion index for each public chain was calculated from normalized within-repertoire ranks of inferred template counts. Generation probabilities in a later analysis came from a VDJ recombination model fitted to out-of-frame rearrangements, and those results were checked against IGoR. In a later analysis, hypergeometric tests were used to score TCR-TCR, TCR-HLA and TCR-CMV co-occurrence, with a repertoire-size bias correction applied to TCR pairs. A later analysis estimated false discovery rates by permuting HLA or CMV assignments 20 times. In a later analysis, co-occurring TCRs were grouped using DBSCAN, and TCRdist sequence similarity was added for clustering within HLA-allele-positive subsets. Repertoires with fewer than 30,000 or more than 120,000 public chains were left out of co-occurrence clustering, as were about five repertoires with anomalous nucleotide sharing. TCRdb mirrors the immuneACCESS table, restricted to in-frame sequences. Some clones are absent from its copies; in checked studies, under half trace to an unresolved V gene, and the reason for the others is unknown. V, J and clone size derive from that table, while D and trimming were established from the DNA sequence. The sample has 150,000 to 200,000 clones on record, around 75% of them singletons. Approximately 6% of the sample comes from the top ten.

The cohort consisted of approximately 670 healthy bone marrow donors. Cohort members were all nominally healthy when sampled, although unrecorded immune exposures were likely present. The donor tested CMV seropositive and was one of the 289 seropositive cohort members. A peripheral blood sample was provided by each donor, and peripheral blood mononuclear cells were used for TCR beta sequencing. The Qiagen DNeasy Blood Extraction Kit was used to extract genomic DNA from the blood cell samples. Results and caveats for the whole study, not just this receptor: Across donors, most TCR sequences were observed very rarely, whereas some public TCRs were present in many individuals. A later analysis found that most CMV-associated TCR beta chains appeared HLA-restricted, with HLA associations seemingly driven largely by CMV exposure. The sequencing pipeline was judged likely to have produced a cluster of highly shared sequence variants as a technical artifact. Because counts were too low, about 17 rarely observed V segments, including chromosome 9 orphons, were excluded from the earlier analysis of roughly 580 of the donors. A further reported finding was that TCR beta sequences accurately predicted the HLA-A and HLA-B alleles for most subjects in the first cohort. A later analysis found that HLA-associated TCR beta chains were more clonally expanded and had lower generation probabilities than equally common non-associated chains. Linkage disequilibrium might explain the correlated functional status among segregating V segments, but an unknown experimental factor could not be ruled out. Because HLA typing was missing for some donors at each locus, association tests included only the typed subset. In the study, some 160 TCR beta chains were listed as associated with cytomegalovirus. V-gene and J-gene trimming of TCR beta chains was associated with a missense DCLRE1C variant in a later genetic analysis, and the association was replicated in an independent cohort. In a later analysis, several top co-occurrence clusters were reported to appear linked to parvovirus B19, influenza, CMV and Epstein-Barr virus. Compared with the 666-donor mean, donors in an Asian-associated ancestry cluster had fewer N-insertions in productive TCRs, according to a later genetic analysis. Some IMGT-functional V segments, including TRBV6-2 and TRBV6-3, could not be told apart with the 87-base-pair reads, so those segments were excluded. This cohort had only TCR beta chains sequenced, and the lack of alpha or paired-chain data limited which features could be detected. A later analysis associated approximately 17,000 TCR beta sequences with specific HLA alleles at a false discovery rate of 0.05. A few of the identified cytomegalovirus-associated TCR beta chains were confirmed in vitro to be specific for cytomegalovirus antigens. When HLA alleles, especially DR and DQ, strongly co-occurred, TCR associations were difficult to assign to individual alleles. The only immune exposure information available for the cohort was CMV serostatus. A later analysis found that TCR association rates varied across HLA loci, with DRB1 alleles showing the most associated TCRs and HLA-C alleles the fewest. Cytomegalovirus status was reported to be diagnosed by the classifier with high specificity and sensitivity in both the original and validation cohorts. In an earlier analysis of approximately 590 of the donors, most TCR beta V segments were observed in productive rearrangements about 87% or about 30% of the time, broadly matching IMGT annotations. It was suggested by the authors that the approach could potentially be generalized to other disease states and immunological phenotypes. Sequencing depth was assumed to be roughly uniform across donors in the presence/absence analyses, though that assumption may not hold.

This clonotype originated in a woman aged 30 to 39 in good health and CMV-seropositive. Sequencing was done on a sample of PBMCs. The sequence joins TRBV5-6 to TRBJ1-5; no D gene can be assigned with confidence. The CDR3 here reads CASSVGILSNQPQHF. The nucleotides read TGTGCCAGCAGCGTCGGGATCCTTAGCAATCAGCCCCAGCATTTT.